Below, one TCR beta chain is given with its context. This table comes from immunoSEQ multiplex PCR, and its TCRdb copy is limited to in-frame clones, with some not included. The sample yields about 40,000 clones, about 93% seen once. These data belong to a study of T cell changes during pregnancy in multiple sclerosis. V was pared by 2 bases and J by 2 bases, with 10 bases between. The germline gives CDR1 MDHEN, CDR2 SYDVKM. There are 16 residues in the CDR3. This TCR derives from a female donor with multiple sclerosis, enrolled in a pregnancy study. The chain employs TRBV28 and TRBJ2-6; a possible D gene is TRBD2 (7 bases). The sequences come from CD4+ T cells from peripheral blood mononuclear cells, collected in the third trimester of pregnancy. The CDR3 region is CASSLGGGAGANVLTF. Written as DNA, the CDR3 is TGTGCCAGCAGTTTAGGAGGGGGGGCTGGGGCCAACGTCCTGACTTTC.